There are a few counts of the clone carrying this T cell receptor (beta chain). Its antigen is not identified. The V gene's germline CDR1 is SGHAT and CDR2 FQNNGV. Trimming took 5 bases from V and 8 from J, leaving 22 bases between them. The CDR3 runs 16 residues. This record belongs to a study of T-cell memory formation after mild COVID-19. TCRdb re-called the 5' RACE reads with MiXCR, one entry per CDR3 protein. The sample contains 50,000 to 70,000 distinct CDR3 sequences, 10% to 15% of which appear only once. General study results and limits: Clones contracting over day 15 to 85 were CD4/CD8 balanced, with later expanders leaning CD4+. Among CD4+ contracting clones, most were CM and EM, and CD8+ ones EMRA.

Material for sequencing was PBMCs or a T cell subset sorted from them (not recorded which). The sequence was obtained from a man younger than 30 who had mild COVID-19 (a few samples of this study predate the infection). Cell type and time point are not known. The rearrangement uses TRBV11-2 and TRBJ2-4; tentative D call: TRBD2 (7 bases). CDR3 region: CASSRGAGNGDHIQYF. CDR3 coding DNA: TGTGCCAGCAGCCGGGGGGCGGGAAACGGGGACCACATTCAGTACTTC.